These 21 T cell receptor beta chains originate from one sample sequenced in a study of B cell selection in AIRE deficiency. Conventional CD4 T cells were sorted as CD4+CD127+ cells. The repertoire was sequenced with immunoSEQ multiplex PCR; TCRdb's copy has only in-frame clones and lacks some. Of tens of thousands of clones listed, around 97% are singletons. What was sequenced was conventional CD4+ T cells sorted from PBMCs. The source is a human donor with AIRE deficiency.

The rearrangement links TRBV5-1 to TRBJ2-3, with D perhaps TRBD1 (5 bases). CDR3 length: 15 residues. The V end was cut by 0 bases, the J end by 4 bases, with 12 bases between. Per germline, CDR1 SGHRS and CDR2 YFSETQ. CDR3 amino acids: CASSLGGSWADTQYF. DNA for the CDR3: TGCGCCAGCAGCTTGGGGGGCTCCTGGGCAGATACGCAGTATTTT.

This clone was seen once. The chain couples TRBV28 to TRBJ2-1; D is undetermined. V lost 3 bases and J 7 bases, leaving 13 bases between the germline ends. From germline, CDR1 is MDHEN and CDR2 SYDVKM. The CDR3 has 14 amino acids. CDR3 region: CASSFLPPGNEQFF. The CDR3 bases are TGTGCCAGCAGTTTTTTGCCTCCCGGGAATGAGCAGTTCTTC. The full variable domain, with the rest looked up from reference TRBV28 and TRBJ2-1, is DVKVTQSSRYLVKRTGEKVFLECVQDMDHENMFWYRQDPGLGLRLIYFSYDVKMKEKGDIPEGYSVSREKKERFSLILESASTNQTSMYLCASSFLPPGNEQFFGPGTRLTVL.

CDR3 residues: CASTQGEGRNTEAFF. CDR3 in DNA: TGTGCCAGTACTCAAGGGGAAGGGCGGAACACTGAAGCTTTCTTT. V is TRBV19 and J is TRBJ1-1; maybe TRBD1 (5 bases). V shed 7 bases and J shed 1 base, with 16 bases lying between them. The germline CDR1 and CDR2 sequences are LNHDA and SQIVND (reference sequence). CDR3 length: 15 residues.

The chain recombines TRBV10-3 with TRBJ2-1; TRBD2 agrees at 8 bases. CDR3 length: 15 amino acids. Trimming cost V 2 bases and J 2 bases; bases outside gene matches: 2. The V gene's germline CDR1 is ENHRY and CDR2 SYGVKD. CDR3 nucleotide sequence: TGTGCCATCAGTGAGAGCGGGAGCCCCTACAATGAGCAGTTCTTC. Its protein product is CAISESGSPYNEQFF.

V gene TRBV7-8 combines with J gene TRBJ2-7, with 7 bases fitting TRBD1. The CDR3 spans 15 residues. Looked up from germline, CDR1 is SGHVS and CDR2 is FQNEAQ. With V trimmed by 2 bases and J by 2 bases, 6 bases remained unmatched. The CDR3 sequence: CASSLKLGQAYEQYF. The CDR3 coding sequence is TGTGCCAGCAGCTTAAAACTCGGACAGGCCTACGAGCAGTACTTC. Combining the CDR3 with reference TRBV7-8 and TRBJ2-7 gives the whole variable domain GAGVSQSPRYKVAKRGQDVALRCDPISGHVSLFWYQQALGQGPEFLTYFQNEAQLDKSGLPSDRFFAERPEGSVSTLKIQRTQQEDSAVYLCASSLKLGQAYEQYFGPGTRLTVT.

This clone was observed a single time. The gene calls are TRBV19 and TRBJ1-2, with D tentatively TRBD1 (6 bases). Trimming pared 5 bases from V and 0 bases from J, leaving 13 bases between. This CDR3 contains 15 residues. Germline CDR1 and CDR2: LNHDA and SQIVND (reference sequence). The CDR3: CASSPTGDSNYGYTF. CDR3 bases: TGTGCCAGTAGTCCGACAGGCGACTCTAACTATGGCTACACCTTC.

This chain's CDR3 is CASSAGLPSGEQYF. The CDR3 region has the DNA TGTGCCAGCAGCGCCGGACTTCCTTCGGGGGAGCAGTACTTC. The gene calls are TRBV9 and TRBJ2-7, with TRBD2 as a possible D gene (5 bases). This CDR3 has 14 amino acids. V was cut by 3 bases and J by 7 bases, with 17 bases left in between. From germline, CDR1 is SGDLS and CDR2 YYNGEE.

The CDR3 region has the DNA TGCAGCGCAGGACTCTTATTGAACACTGAAGCTTTCTTT. Its translation is CSAGLLLNTEAFF. The chain recombines TRBV29-1 with TRBJ1-1; D not resolved. Germline V gene data show CDR1 as SQVTM and CDR2 as ANQGSEA. V was clipped by 7 bases and J by 0 bases, with 12 bases between them. There are 13 residues in the CDR3.

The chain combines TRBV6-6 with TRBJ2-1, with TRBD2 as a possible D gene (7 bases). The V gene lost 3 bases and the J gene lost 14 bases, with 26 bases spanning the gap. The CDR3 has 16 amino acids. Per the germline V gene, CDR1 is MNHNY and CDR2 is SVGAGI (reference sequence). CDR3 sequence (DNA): TGTGCCAGCAGTTATTTGGGGGCGGGGGCTAGCGGCTTAAAGTTCTTC. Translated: CASSYLGAGASGLKFF.

The DNA of the CDR3 is TGTGCCAGCTCACCGTCAACCGGAGGTTCCTACGAGCAGTACTTC. Translating it yields CASSPSTGGSYEQYF. The chain uses TRBV18 and TRBJ2-7; the D gene is possibly TRBD2 (5 bases). V lost 3 bases to trimming and J lost 1 base, with 13 bases between them. This CDR3 has 15 residues. Germline V gene lookup returns CDR1 KGHSH and CDR2 LQKENI.

This CDR3 reads CASRVWGGNTEAFF. The CDR3 DNA sequence: TGTGCCAGCAGAGTATGGGGGGGAAACACTGAAGCTTTCTTT. The V and J genes are TRBV16 and TRBJ1-1, with a possible D match to TRBD1 (5 bases). This CDR3 is built from 14 residues. CDR1 KGHSY and CDR2 FQNENV come from the germline V gene. Trimming cost V 6 bases and J 2 bases, with 13 bases left between them. Supplemented by reference TRBV16 and TRBJ1-1, the full variable domain reads GEEVAQTPKHLVRGEGQKAKLYCAPIKGHSYVFWYQQVLKNEFKFLISFQNENVFDETGMPKERFSAKCLPNSPCSLEIQATKLEDSAVYFCASRVWGGNTEAFFGQGTRLTVV.

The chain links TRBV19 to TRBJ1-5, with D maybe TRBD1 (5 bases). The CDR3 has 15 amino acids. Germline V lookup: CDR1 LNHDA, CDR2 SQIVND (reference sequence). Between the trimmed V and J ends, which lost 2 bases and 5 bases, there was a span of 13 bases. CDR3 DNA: TGTGCCAGTAGTATATTTGGGCAGGGTGATCAGCCCCAGCATTTT. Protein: CASSIFGQGDQPQHF.

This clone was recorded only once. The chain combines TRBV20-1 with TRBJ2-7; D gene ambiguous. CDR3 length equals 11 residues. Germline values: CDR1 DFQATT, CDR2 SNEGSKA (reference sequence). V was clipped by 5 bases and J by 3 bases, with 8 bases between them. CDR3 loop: CSAAVDYEQYF. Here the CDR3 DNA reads TGCAGTGCTGCCGTGGACTACGAGCAGTACTTC.

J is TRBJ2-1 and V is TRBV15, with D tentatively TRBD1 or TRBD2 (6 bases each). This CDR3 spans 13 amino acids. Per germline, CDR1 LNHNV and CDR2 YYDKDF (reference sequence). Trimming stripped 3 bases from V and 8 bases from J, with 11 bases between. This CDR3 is CATSREGVYEQFF. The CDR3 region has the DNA TGTGCCACCAGCAGGGAGGGGGTCTATGAGCAGTTCTTC.

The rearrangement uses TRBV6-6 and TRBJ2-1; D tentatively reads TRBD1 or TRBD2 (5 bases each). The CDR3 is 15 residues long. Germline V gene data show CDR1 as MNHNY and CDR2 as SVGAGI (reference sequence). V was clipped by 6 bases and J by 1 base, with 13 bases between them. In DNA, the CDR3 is TGTGCCAGCAGCCGGGACCTTAGGTCCTACAATGAGCAGTTCTTC. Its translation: CASSRDLRSYNEQFF.

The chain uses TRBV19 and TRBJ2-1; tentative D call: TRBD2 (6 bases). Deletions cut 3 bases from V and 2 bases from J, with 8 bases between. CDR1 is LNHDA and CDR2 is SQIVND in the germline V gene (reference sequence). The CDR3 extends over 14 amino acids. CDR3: CASSITGAYNEQFF. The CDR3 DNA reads TGTGCCAGTAGTATCACGGGAGCCTACAATGAGCAGTTCTTC.

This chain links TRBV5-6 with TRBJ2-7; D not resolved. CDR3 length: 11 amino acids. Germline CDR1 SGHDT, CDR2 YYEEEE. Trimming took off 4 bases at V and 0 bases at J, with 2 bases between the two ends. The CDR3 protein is CASSTSYEQYF. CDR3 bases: TGTGCCAGCAGCACCTCCTACGAGCAGTACTTC.

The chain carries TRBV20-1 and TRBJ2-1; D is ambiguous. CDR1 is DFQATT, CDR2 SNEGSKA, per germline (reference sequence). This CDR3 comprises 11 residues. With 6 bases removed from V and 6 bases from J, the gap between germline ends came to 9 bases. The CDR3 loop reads CSAVNFNEQFF. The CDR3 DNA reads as TGCAGTGCCGTTAACTTCAATGAGCAGTTCTTC.

DNA of the CDR3: TGTGCCAGCAGGCGCCCGGGGTCAGCGTTTTACAATGAGCAGTTCTTC. Its translation is CASRRPGSAFYNEQFF. The gene calls are TRBV28 and TRBJ2-1; a weak D match, TRBD2 (5 bases). Trimming removed 6 bases from V and 4 bases from J, with 19 bases in between. Germline V gene lookup returns CDR1 MDHEN and CDR2 SYDVKM. The CDR3 runs to 16 residues.

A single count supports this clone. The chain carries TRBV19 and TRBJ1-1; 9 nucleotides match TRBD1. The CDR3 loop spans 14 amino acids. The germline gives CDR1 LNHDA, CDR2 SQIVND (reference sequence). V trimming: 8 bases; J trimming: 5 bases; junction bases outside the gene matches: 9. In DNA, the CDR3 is TGTGCCAGTGGGGACAGGGTAGTCTTGACTGAAGCTTTCTTT. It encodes CASGDRVVLTEAFF.

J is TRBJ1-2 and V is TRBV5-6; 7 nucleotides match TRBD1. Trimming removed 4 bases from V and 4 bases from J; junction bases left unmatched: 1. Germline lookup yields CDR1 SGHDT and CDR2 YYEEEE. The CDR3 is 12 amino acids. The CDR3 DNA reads TGTGCCAGCAGCGGGGACAGCTATGGCTACACCTTC. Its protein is CASSGDSYGYTF.